Sequencing of this T cell receptor (beta chain) was carried out in a study of cytomegalovirus exposure and HLA in healthy donors (dated by TCRdb to 2016 to 2017). About the full investigation: An earlier analysis of 587 of the donors reported 250 to 350 Gb of sequence data and 120 million or so unique TCR beta sequences from 150 million to 200 million T cells. About 300 gigabases of sequencing data and about 92 million unique TCR sequences made up an early release that covered about 640 HLA-typed donors. Of the roughly 400 genotyped donors, about 84% fell in the genetic ancestry cluster associated with self-reported Caucasian donors. The study was designed to test whether signatures of past pathogen exposure could be identified by cataloging public T cell receptors. The study used immunosequencing to profile the T cell repertoires of approximately 650 subjects and linked those repertoires to cytomegalovirus serostatus. Along with the roughly 670-subject first cohort, a separate validation cohort of over a hundred different subjects was used. The study combined high-throughput TCR immunosequencing, statistical association of individual TCRs with disease status, and machine learning to predict cytomegalovirus infection status. In a later analysis, previously published TCR beta repertoires from several hundred donors were re-analyzed and high-resolution HLA genotyping was added so that TCR occurrence patterns could be studied. Rather than drawing on any new phenotypic data, the later analysis identified candidate immune exposures from TCR beta sequences and the way those sequences occurred across donors. An earlier analysis of about 620 of the donors applied high-throughput TCR beta sequencing to assess whether each TCR beta V gene segment acted as functional or pseudogenic. Alongside the repertoire data, information on donor age, sex, ethnicity and CMV serostatus was compiled. A later genetic analysis used genome-wide SNP genotypes for about 60% of the roughly 700 donors, treating that subset as a discovery cohort. All discovery cohort repertoires had been generated on a single sequencing platform. Class I and class II HLA loci were covered by the typing at four-digit resolution. Typing coverage varied by locus: roughly 629-630 donors for A, B, C, DRB1 and DQB1; roughly 510 for DQA1; approximately 570 for DPA1; more than 450 for DPB1. Because of strong linkage in the cohort, roughly five DR-DQ haplotypes were treated as single units for association and clustering. Among around 400 genotyped donors of the cohort, an average of approximately 240,000 unique TCR beta nucleotide sequences was sequenced per donor, of which about 19% were non-productive.

The CDR3 numbers 13 residues from cysteine through phenylalanine. Solely the CDR3 DNA is kept, with 39 bases framed from the first base. V was cut back by 3 bases and J by 13 bases, leaving a gap of 15 bases between them. CDR1 SEHNR and CDR2 FQNEAQ are derived from the germline V gene (reference sequence). In total, more than 500 healthy bone marrow donors made up the cohort. All cohort members were sampled while nominally healthy, although unrecorded immune exposures were likely present. The donor tested CMV seropositive and was one of the 289 seropositive cohort members. A peripheral blood sample was collected from each donor, and TCR beta sequencing was performed on peripheral blood mononuclear cells. Genomic DNA was extracted from the blood cell samples with the Qiagen DNeasy Blood Extraction Kit. Study-wide conclusions, independent of this receptor: Most CMV-associated TCR beta chains appeared to be HLA-restricted in a later analysis, and the HLA associations seemed to be driven largely by CMV exposure. In vitro tests confirmed that a few of the cytomegalovirus-associated TCR beta chains recognize cytomegalovirus antigens. A group of highly shared sequence variants was considered likely to be a technical artifact of the sequencing pipeline. The study listed 164 TCR beta chains as associated with cytomegalovirus. A later analysis found that TCR association rates varied across HLA loci, with DRB1 alleles showing the most associated TCRs and HLA-C alleles the fewest. Presence/absence analyses assumed roughly uniform sequencing depth across donors, an assumption that may not hold. While some public TCRs were present in many individuals, most TCR sequences turned up only very rarely across donors. Only TCR beta chains were sequenced in this cohort, and the absence of alpha or paired-chain data limited detectable features. A further reported finding was that TCR beta sequences accurately predicted the HLA-A and HLA-B alleles for most subjects in the first cohort. HLA typing was unavailable for some donors at each locus, so association tests used only the typed subset. The classifier was reported to diagnose cytomegalovirus status with high specificity and sensitivity in both the original and validation cohorts. Several of the top co-occurrence clusters appeared to be linked to parvovirus B19, influenza, CMV and Epstein-Barr virus, according to a later analysis. Compared with the roughly 720-donor mean, donors in an Asian-associated ancestry cluster had fewer N-insertions in productive TCRs, according to a later genetic analysis. V-gene and J-gene trimming of TCR beta chains was associated with a missense DCLRE1C variant in a later genetic analysis, and the association was replicated in an independent cohort. When HLA alleles, especially DR and DQ, strongly co-occurred, TCR associations were difficult to assign to individual alleles. Linkage disequilibrium might explain the correlated functional status among segregating V segments, but an unknown experimental factor could not be excluded. The only immune exposure information available for the cohort was CMV serostatus. Over 15 rarely observed V segments, including chromosome 9 orphons, were excluded from the earlier analysis of a few hundred of the donors because counts were too low. It was suggested by the authors that the approach could potentially be generalized to other disease states and immunological phenotypes. A later analysis associated roughly 17,000 TCR beta sequences with specific HLA alleles at a false discovery rate of 0.05. Compared with equally common non-associated chains, HLA-associated TCR beta chains in a later analysis were more clonally expanded and had lower generation probabilities. In an earlier analysis of about 600 of the donors, most TCR beta V segments appeared in productive rearrangements about 87% or about 30% of the time, broadly matching IMGT annotations. Some IMGT-functional V segments, including TRBV6-2 and TRBV6-3, could not be distinguished by the 87-base-pair reads and were therefore excluded.

The protocol used for the library was the immunoSEQ multiplex PCR assay. The multiplex PCR relied on a mix of 60 forward primers for TCR Vbeta segments and 13 reverse primers for TCR Jbeta segments. The CDR3 region of rearranged TCR beta genes was amplified from genomic DNA by a multiplex PCR assay. On the Illumina HiSeq System, the amplified TCR beta libraries were sequenced as 87-base-pair reads. As for the original processing: A later analysis tallied roughly 80 million unique TCR beta chains across the 610 or so repertoires, and about 12 million of those chains were shared by two or more donors. A nearest-neighbor algorithm error-corrected the raw reads and collapsed the reads into unique sequences, merging closely related sequences to remove PCR and sequencing errors. Alignment of CDR3 sequences to IMGT reference sequences was used to assign V, D and J gene segments. For a sequence to be retained, a match of at least six nucleotides to both a V gene segment and a J gene segment was required. A rearrangement was called productive if the CDR3 had no stop codons and remained in frame with V and J, and every other rearrangement was called non-productive. CDR3 was defined according to IMGT convention as the region running from the second conserved V-encoded cysteine to the conserved J-encoded phenylalanine. The earlier analysis of about 500 of the donors excluded sequences that lacked an unambiguous match to a single V gene segment. In an earlier analysis of several hundred of the donors, V segments were called functional above 56.7% productive rearrangements and were called segregating when the between-donor standard deviation exceeded 5%. A statistical classification framework was developed to diagnose cytomegalovirus status using the catalog of TCR beta chain sequences. In a later analysis, TCR nucleotide sequences were compared against IMGT/GENE-DB human TR gene sequences so that V and J genes could be assigned. The TCRdist pipeline was used in a later analysis to assign CDR3 sequences and most-parsimonious VDJ recombination scenarios. In a later analysis, each TCR beta chain was defined by its CDR3 amino acid sequence together with its V-gene family, and reads without a unique V-gene family were excluded. In a later analysis, nearly 600 highly shared, low-generation-probability nucleotide sequences were removed to address suspected cross-contamination and a sequencing artifact. In a later analysis, a clonal expansion index was calculated for each public chain from normalized within-repertoire ranks of inferred template counts. A later analysis computed generation probabilities with a VDJ recombination model fitted to out-of-frame rearrangements, and checked the results against IGoR. Hypergeometric tests were used in a later analysis to score TCR-TCR, TCR-HLA and TCR-CMV co-occurrence, with a repertoire-size bias correction applied to the TCR pairs. False discovery rates were estimated in a later analysis by permuting HLA or CMV assignments 20 times. A later analysis grouped co-occurring TCRs with DBSCAN, adding TCRdist sequence similarity when clustering within HLA-allele-positive subsets. Repertoires with fewer than 30,000 or more than 120,000 public chains were left out of co-occurrence clustering, as were about 5 repertoires with anomalous nucleotide sharing. TCRdb holds this immuneACCESS table with in-frame rearrangements only. Some clones are missing; in checked studies, unresolved V genes explain under half, and the rest has no known cause. D and trimming were read from the DNA, whereas the V and J calls and clone size are those reported in that table. The sample table records roughly 100,000 clones; 76% of these occur just once. Of the sample, around a fifth is held by the ten largest clones.

For this clone: Its specific antigen is unknown. No much larger clone is present one base from it, and per-base qualities are unavailable.

This receptor was obtained from a woman aged 55-69 years in good health and CMV-seropositive. This chain joins TRBV7-9 to TRBJ1-4, with the D gene not confidently named. Sequencing input: PBMCs. The nucleotide sequence is given as TGTGCCAGCAGCTTCTCTGAGGGCTTTGGACTGTTTTTT. Its protein reads: CASSFSEGFGLFF.